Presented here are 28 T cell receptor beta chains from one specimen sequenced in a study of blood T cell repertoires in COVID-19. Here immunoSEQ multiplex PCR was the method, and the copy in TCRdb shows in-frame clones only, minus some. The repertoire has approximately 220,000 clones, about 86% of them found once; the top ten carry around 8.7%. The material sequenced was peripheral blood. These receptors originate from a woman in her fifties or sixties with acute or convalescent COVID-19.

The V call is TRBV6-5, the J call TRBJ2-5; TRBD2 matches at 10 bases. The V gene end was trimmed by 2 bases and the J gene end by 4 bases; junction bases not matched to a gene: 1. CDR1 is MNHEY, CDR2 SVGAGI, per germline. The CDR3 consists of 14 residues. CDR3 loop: CASSYPSGRETQYF. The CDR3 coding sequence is TGTGCCAGCAGTTACCCTAGCGGGAGAGAGACCCAGTACTTC.

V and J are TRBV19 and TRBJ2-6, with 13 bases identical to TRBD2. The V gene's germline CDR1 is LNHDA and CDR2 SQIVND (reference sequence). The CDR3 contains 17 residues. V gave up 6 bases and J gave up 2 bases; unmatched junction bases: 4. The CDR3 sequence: CASSWTSGSAGANVLTF. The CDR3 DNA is TGTGCCAGTAGCTGGACTAGCGGGAGCGCTGGGGCCAACGTCCTGACTTTC.

The chain's CDR3 is CASRLPGTGGVGTQYF. The CDR3 nucleotides read TGTGCCAGCAGGCTCCCCGGGACAGGGGGGGTTGGAACGCAGTATTTT. The genes are TRBV11-2 and TRBJ2-3; 11 bases agree with TRBD1. Germline V gene data show CDR1 as SGHAT and CDR2 as FQNNGV. The ends lost 6 bases at V and 9 bases at J; junction bases unmatched: 14. The CDR3 is 16 amino acids.

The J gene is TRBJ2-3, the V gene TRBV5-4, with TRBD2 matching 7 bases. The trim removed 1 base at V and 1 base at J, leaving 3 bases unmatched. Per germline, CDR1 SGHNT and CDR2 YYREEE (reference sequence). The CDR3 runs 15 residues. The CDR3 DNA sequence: TGTGCCAGCAGCTTGACACTAGCGCGCACAGATACGCAGTATTTT. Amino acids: CASSLTLARTDTQYF.

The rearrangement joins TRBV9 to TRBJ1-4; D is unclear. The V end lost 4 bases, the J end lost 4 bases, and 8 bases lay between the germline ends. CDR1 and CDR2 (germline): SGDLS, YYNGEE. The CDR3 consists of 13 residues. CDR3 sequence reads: CASSSGLNEKLFF. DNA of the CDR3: TGTGCCAGCAGCTCCGGACTTAATGAAAAACTGTTTTTT.

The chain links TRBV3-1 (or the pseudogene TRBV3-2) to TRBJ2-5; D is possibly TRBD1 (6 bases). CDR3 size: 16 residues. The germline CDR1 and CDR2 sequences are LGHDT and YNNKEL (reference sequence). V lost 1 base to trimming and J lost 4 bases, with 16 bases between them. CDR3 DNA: TGTGCCAGCAGCCAAGGCGATACAGGGTGGGGAGAGACCCAGTACTTC. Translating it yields CASSQGDTGWGETQYF.

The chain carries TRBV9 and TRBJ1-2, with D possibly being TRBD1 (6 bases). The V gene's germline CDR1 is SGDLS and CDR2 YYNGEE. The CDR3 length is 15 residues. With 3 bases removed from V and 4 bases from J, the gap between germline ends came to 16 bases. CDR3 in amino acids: CASSGVSQGRYGYTF. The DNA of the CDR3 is TGTGCCAGCAGCGGGGTTTCACAGGGACGCTATGGCTACACCTTC.

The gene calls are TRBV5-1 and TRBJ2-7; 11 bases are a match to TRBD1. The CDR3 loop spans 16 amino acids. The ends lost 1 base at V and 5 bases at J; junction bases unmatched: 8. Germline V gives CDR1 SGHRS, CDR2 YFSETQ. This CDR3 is CASSLPTGTGGDEQYF. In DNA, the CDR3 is TGCGCCAGCAGCTTGCCTACCGGGACAGGGGGGGACGAGCAGTACTTC.

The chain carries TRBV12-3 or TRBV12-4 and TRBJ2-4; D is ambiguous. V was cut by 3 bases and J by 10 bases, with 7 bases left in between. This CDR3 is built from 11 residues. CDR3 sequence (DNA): TGTGCCAGCAGTTTCGCCGGGATTCAGTACTTC. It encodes CASSFAGIQYF.

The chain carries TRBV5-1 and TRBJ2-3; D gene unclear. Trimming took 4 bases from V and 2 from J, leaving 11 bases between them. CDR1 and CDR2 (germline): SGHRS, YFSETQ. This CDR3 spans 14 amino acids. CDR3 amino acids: CASSVERHTDTQYF. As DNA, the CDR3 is TGCGCCAGCAGCGTGGAGAGGCACACAGATACGCAGTATTTT.

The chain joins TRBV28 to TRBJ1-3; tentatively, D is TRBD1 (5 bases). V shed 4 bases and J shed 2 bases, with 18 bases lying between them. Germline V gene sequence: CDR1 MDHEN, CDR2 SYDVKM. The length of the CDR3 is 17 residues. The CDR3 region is CASSSHPPGVAGNTIYF. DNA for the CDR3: TGTGCCAGCAGTTCACACCCTCCGGGGGTTGCTGGAAACACCATATATTTT.

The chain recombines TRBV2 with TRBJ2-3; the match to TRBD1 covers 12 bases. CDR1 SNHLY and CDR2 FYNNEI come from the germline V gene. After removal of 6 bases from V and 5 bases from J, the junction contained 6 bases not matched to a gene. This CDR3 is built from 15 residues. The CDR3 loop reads CASRAGTGGLDTQYF. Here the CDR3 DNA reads TGTGCCAGCAGAGCCGGGACAGGGGGCTTAGATACGCAGTATTTT.

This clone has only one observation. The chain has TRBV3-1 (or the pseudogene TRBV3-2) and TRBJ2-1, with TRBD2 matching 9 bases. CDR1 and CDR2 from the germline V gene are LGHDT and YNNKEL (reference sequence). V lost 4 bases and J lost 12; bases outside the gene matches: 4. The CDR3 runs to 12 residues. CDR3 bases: TGTGCCAGCAGCCCGAGCGGGAGGCTGCAGTTCTTC. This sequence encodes CASSPSGRLQFF.

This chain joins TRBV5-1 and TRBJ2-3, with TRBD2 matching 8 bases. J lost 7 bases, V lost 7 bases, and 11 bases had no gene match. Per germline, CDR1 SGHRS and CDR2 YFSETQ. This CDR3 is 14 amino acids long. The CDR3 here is CASYPGLGENTQYF. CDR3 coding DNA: TGCGCCAGCTACCCGGGACTAGGTGAAAATACGCAGTATTTT.

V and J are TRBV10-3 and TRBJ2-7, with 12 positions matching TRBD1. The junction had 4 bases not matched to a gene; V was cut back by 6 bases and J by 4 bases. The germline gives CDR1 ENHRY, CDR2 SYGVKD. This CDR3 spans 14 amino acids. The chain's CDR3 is CAIRLGQGAYEQYF. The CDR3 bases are TGTGCCATCAGACTGGGACAGGGGGCGTACGAGCAGTACTTC.

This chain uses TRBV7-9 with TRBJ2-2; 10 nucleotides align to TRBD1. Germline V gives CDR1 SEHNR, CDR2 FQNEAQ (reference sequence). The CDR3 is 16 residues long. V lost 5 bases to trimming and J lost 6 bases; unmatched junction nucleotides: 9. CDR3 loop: CASSTIDRGRAGELFF. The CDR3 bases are TGTGCCAGCAGCACCATCGACAGGGGGCGGGCCGGGGAGCTGTTTTTT.

The chain's CDR3 is CASSNNFREVNTEAFF. The CDR3 DNA follows: TGTGCCAGCAGCAACAACTTTAGGGAGGTGAACACTGAAGCTTTCTTT. The chain recombines TRBV5-6 with TRBJ1-1; D gene ambiguous. The CDR3 totals 16 residues. With 4 bases removed from V and 0 bases from J, the gap between germline ends came to 16 bases. The germline V gene has CDR1 SGHDT and CDR2 YYEEEE.

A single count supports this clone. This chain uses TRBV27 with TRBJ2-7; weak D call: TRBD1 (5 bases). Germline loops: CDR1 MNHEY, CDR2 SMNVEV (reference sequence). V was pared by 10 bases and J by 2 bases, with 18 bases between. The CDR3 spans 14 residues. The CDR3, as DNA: TGTGCCACCTTTGAACAGGATAGCACCTACGAGCAGTACTTC. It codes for CATFEQDSTYEQYF.

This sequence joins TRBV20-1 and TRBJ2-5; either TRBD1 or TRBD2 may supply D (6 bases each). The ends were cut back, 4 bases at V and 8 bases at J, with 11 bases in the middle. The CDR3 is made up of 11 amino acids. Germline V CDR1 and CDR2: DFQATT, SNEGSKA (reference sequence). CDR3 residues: CSAIEGGTQYF. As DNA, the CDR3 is TGCAGTGCTATAGAGGGGGGTACCCAGTACTTC.

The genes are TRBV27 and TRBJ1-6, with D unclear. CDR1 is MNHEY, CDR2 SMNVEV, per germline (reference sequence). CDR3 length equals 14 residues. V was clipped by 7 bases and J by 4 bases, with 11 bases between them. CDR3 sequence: CASKRADYNSPLHF. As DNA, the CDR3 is TGTGCCAGCAAGAGGGCGGATTATAATTCACCCCTCCACTTT.

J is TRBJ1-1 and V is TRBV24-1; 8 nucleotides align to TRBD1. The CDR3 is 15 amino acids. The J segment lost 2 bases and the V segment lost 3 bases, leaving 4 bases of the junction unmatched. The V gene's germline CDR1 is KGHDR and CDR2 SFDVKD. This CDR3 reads CATSDAGQGNTEAFF. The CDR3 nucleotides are TGTGCCACCAGTGATGCCGGACAGGGAAACACTGAAGCTTTCTTT.

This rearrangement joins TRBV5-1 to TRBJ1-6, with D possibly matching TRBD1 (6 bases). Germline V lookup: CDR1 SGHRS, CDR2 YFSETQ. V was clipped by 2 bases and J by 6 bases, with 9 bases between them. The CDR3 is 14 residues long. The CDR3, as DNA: TGCGCCAGCAGCTTACAGGGTGGTAATTCACCCCTCCACTTT. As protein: CASSLQGGNSPLHF.

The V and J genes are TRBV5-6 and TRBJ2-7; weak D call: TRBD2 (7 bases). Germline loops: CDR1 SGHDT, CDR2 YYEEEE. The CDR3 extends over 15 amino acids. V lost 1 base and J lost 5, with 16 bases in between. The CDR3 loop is CASSLRGAGGHEQYF. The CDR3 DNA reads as TGTGCCAGCAGCTTGCGGGGGGCTGGTGGGCACGAGCAGTACTTC.

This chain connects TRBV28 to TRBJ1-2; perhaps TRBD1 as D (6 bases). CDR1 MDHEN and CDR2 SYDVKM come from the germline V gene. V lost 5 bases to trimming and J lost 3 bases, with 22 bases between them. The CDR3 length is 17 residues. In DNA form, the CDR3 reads TGTGCCAGCAGTCCCCCGGGGTGGGCAGGGGTCGACTATGGCTACACCTTC. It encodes CASSPPGWAGVDYGYTF.

The CDR3 coding sequence is TGTGCCAGCAGTTTGGGGACTAGCGGGAGACCAGATACGCAGTATTTT. Translated, it gives CASSLGTSGRPDTQYF. V gene TRBV27 combines with J gene TRBJ2-3, with 14 bases identical to TRBD2. CDR1 and CDR2 from the germline V gene are MNHEY and SMNVEV (reference sequence). V was pared by 3 bases and J by 4 bases, with 3 bases of the junction left unmatched. CDR3 length: 16 residues.

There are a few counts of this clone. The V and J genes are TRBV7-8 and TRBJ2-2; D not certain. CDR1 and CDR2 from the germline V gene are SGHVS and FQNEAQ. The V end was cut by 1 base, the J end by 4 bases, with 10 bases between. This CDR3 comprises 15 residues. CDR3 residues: CASSLDFRSTGELFF. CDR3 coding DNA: TGTGCCAGCAGCTTAGATTTCCGTTCCACCGGGGAGCTGTTTTTT.

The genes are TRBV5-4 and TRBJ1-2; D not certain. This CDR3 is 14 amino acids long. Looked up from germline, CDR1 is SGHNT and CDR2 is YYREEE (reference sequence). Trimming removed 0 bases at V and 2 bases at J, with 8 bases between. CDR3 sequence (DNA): TGTGCCAGCAGCTTGGGGCAGGCAAACTATGGCTACACCTTC. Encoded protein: CASSLGQANYGYTF. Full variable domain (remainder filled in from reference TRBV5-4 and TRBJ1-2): ETGVTQSPTHLIKTRGQQVTLRCSSQSGHNTVSWYQQALGQGPQFIFQYYREEENGRGNFPPRFSGLQFPNYSSELNVNALELDDSALYLCASSLGQANYGYTFGSGTRLTVV.

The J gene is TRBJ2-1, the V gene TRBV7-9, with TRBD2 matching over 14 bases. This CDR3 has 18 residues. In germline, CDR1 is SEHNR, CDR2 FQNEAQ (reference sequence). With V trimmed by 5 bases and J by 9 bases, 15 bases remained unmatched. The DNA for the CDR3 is TGTGCCAGCAGCCCTCATGGACTAGCGGGAGGAGTACCGAGTGAGCAGTTCTTC. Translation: CASSPHGLAGGVPSEQFF.